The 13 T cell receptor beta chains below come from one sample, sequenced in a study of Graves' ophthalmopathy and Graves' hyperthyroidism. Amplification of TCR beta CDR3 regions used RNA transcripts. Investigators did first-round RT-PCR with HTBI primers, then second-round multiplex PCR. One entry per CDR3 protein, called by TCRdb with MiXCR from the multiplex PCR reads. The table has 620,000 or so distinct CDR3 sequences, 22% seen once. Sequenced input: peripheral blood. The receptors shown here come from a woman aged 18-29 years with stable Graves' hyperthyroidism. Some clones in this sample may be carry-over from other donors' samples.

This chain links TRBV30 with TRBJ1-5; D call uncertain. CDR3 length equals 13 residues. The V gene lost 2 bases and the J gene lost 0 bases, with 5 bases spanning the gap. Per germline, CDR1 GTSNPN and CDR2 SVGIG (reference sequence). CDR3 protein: CAWSTDSNQPQHF. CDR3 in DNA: TGTGCCTGGAGTACGGATAGCAATCAGCCCCAGCATTTT.

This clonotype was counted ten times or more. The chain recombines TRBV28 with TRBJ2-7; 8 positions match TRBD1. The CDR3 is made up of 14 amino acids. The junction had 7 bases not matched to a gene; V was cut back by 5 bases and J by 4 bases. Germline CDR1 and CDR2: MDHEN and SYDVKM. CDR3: CASSLRDRPYEQYF. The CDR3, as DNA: TGTGCCAGCAGTCTTCGGGACAGGCCGTACGAGCAGTACTTC. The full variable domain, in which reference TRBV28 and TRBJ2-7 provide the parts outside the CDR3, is DVKVTQSSRYLVKRTGEKVFLECVQDMDHENMFWYRQDPGLGLRLIYFSYDVKMKEKGDIPEGYSVSREKKERFSLILESASTNQTSMYLCASSLRDRPYEQYFGPGTRLTVT.

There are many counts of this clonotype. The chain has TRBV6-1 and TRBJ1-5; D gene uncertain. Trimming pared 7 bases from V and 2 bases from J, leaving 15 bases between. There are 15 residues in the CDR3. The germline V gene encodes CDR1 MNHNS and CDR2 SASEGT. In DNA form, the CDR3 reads TGTGCCAGCACCGGCCCGACGGGCGGCAATCAGCCCCAGCATTTT. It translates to CASTGPTGGNQPQHF.

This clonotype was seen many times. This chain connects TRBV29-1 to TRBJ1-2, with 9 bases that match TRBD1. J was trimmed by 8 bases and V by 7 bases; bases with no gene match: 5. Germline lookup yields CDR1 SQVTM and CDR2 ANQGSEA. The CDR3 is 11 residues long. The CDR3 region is CSARTGDGYTF. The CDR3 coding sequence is TGCAGCGCTCGGACAGGGGACGGCTACACCTTC.

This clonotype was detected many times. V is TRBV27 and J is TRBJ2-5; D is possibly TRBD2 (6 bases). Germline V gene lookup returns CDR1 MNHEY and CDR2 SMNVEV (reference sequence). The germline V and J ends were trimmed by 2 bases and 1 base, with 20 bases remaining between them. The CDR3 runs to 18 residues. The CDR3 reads CASSLVPGRGLPQETQYF. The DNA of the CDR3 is TGTGCCAGCAGTTTAGTTCCAGGGCGGGGCCTACCCCAAGAGACCCAGTACTTC.

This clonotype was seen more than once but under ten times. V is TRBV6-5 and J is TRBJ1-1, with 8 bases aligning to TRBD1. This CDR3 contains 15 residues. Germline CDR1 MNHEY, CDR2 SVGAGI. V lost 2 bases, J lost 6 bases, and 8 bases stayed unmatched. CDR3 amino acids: CASSYTDRGRAEAFF. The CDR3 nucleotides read TGTGCCAGCAGTTACACAGACAGGGGAAGGGCTGAAGCTTTCTTT.

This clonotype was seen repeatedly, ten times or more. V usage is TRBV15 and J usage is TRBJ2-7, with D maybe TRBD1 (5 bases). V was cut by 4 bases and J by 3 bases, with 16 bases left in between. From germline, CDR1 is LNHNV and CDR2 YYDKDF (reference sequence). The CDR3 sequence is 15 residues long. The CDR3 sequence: CATSTIQGFGYEQYF. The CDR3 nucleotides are TGTGCCACCAGCACAATCCAGGGTTTCGGCTACGAGCAGTACTTC.

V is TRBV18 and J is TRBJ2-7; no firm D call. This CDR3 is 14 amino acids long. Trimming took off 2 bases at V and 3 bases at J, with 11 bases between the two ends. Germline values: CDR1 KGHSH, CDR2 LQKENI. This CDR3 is CASSPATAHYEQYF. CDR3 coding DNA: TGTGCCAGCTCACCAGCGACGGCCCACTACGAGCAGTACTTC.

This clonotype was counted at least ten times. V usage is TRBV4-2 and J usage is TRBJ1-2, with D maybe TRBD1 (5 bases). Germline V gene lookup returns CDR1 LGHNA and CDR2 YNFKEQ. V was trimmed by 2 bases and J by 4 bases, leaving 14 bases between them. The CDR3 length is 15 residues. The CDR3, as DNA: TGTGCCAGCAGCCAACGGTCTGGGGACGGCTATGGCTACACCTTC. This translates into CASSQRSGDGYGYTF.

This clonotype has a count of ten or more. This CDR3 is CASSIEGDGRNQPQHF. Here the CDR3 DNA reads TGTGCCAGTAGTATTGAAGGGGATGGCCGGAATCAGCCCCAGCATTTT. The V call is TRBV19, the J call TRBJ1-5; tentatively, D is TRBD1 (5 bases). This CDR3 region has 16 residues. Trimming cost V 3 bases and J 4 bases, with 16 bases left between them. Germline V CDR1 and CDR2: LNHDA, SQIVND (reference sequence).

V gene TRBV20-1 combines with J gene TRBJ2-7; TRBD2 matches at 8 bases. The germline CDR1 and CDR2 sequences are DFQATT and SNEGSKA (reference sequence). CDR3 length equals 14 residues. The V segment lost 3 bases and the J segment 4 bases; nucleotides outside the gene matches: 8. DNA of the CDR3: TGCAGTGCTAGGGCTTCCGGGAGGGCTTACGAGCAGTACGTC. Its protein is CSARASGRAYEQYV.

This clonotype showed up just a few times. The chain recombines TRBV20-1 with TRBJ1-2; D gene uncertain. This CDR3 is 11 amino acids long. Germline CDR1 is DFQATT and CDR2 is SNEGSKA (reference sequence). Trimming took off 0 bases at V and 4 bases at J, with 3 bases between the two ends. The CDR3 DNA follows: TGCAGTGCTAGAGAAACCTATGGCTACACCTTC. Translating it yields CSARETYGYTF.

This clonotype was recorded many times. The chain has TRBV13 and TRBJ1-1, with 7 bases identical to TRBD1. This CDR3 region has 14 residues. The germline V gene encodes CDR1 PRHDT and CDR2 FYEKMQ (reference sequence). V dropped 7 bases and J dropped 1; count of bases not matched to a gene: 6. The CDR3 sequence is CASTLTGKNTEAFF. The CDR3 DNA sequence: TGTGCCAGCACCCTGACAGGGAAGAACACTGAAGCTTTCTTT.